This TCR beta chain is drawn from a study of T cells in Graves' hyperthyroidism and ophthalmopathy (dated by TCRdb to 2018 to 2020). About the investigation overall: Peripheral blood samples were taken at initial diagnosis, before any treatment was given. To identify TCR V-J signatures that set the groups apart, the researchers used a discovery cohort of more than 95 patients, made up of 40 to 45 with Graves' ophthalmopathy and about 59 with stable Graves' hyperthyroidism. Whether ophthalmopathy could be predicted prospectively was tested in an independent validation cohort made up of under 20 hyperthyroidism patients plus 17 patients who later progressed to ophthalmopathy. The 90 to 100 discovery patients were randomly split 7:3 into training and test sets. Thyroid tissue and blood T-cell repertoires from more than five Graves' hyperthyroidism patients were also compared in the study. After blood sampling, hyperthyroidism patients were treated with methimazole at a starting dose of 30 mg daily, and ophthalmopathy patients were treated with high-dose intravenous methylprednisolone. The paper describes TCR Vbeta CDR3 sequencing of 135 peripheral blood samples, made up of 40 to 45 ophthalmopathy patients, some 80 hyperthyroidism patients and some 17 progressor patients. What the research found in general, with its limitations: In validation, the model predicted progression to ophthalmopathy with about 71% sensitivity and 72% to 85% specificity, a median of 6.5 months before onset. In cross-validation, a model built on a 13 V-J signature told ophthalmopathy apart from stable hyperthyroidism with roughly 87% sensitivity and approximately 84% specificity, and in testing the same model reached 80%/75%. No statistical method was used to set the sample size in advance, and investigators knew the group allocation. Most expanded thyroid clonotypes (frequency above 0.001) were also found in blood, which suggests that blood repertoires may mirror thyroid immune responses.

This clonotype was counted ten times or more. There is no known antigen for this receptor. The junction and the germline gene differ at one end; a read error may be behind it. From the germline V gene, CDR1 is SGHTA and CDR2 is FQGNSA. From the cysteine up to the phenylalanine, the CDR3 has a length of 9 residues. CDR3 DNA is the only sequence kept; it has 27 bases, read in frame from the first base. Stable Graves' hyperthyroidism was defined as no progression to ophthalmopathy during 18 months of follow-up. Hyperthyroidism patients were newly diagnosed, had a disease duration of under 2 months, and were aged 18 to 65 years. Exclusion was applied to patients with uncontrolled infections, other autoimmune diseases, pregnancy or lactation. Clinical symptoms, serum thyroxine and TRAb, thyroid ultrasound, and orbital computed tomography formed the basis for the diagnoses. PBMCs were separated from over 9 ml of fresh peripheral blood using Ficoll-Paque density gradient centrifugation. Total RNA was extracted using Trizol reagent, and RNA quality was assessed on an Agilent 2100 Bioanalyzer.

The TCR beta CDR3 regions were amplified from RNA transcripts. The first round of RT-PCR for the TCR CDR3 was performed with the HTBI primer set and the Qiagen OneStep RT-PCR kit. A second multiplex PCR round built the libraries, followed by size selection and purification. Libraries were sequenced paired-end with 100 bp reads on an Illumina HiSeq2000. The study's own analysis went as follows. SOAPnuke was used to process the raw data, with reads discarded if the reads contained adapters or uncalled bases, had a mean Phred below 15, or lacked an exact constant-primer or identifier match. High-quality paired reads were merged with COPE v1.2.5, and unique nucleotide sequences were defined as clonotypes. Clonotypes were aligned to IMGT TRBV, TRBD and TRBJ reference segments using MiTCR v1.1. Only V-J combinations with frequency above 0.0001, covering 99.2% of repertoires, were analysed. A TCS score was defined as the ratio between F50 (clonal expansion) and ExV (chaos), using BLOSUM62-based TCRdist between CDR3 peptides within each V-J. Welch's t-statistics and random forest reduced just over 500 V-J features to 10 to 15, which were used in a naive Bayes classifier (R e1071). The Morisita-Horn index was used to measure how similar the thyroid and blood repertoires were. TCRdb's own reprocessing of the public reads used fastp at Q25 and MiXCR and kept productive beta chains. Entries that share a CDR3 protein sequence are merged under the most common genes and DNA. The V and J calls follow TCRdb's processing rather than the paper's. The sample table contains roughly 710,000 distinct CDR3 sequences; only one count was recorded for under 45% of them. The top ten constitute around 30% of the sample.

The sequenced sample consisted of blood. The sequence joins TRBV7-2 to TRBJ2-5; too little of a D gene remains to name it. This receptor was taken from a woman aged 40 to 50 with Graves' hyperthyroidism. CDR3 reads: CASSPSRFF. Read as DNA, the sequence is TGTGCCAGCAGCCCCTCCAGGTTCTTC. The reference TRBV7-2 and TRBJ2-5 proteins fill in what lies around the CDR3, so the full variable domain reads GAGVSQSPSNKVTEKGKDVELRCDPISGHTALYWYRQSLGQGLEFLIYFQGNSAPDKSGLPSDRFSAERTGGSVSTLTIQRTQQEDSAVYLCASSPSRFFGPGTRLLVL.